This is a list of T cell receptor beta chains from one sample in a study of cytomegalovirus exposure and HLA in healthy donors. Assay: immunoSEQ multiplex PCR; the TCRdb copy retains only in-frame clones and omits some. The profile shows about 140,000 clones, 77% of them singletons. Sequencing used PBMCs. The receptors stem from a female donor in good health and CMV-seronegative. CDR3s leave out the opening cysteine and the closing phenylalanine or tryptophan. The order of the fields is V gene, clone size, CDR3 protein. Rows may omit the clone size; those that give it use once, few, many or a size class.

>TRBV28|.
ASSAGTLTGANVLT
>TRBV18|once
ASSPRSQQTGEKLF
>TRBV6-1|.
ASSGVGTASINSNQPQH
>TRBV9|.
ASSSRDSNEQF
>TRBV21-1|.
ASSKRGNRPPTNYGYT
>TRBV6-5|.
ASNDAGPSQPQH
>TRBV28|.
ASSLSQSQGTQY
>TRBV27|.
ASSLHGGAITEAF
>TRBV2|.
ASRRSSYEQY
>TRBV6-1|.
AQGSGGNQETQY
>TRBV30|.
AWSVQQGLNQPQH
>TRBV19|.
ASSIEGQGPYEQY
>TRBV11-2|.
ASSPRARGTTDTQY
>TRBV11-3|.
ASAAGQGADIQY
>TRBV7-9|.
ASTPGGSDGYT
>TRBV5-4|.
ASSSASGSYNEQF
>TRBV2|.
ASSGTGGTSYEQY
>TRBV18|.
ASGRGDEAF
>TRBV5-5|.
ASDSYQESDSTEAF
>TRBV10-3|.
AISDAGVGANEQF
>TRBV2|.
ASRFGGIGFGGYT
>TRBV7-9|.
ASRGRGPYEQY
>TRBV9|.
ASSGTSGTLNEQF
>TRBV27|.
ASSFSFSGNTIY
>TRBV10-1|.
ASSEVGGHEQF
>TRBV5-1|few
ASYRADYGYT
>TRBV11-2|.
ASSSAQLSRQGANYGYT
>TRBV29-1|.
SVDRDPEAGDKSEQY
>TRBV6-1|.
ASIPTGGRDTQY
>TRBV28|.
ASSSEGVNIQY
>TRBV5-1|.
ASSPATERSSTEAF
>TRBV27|.
ASSSTGLSETQY
>TRBV9|.
ASSVEGASPLH
>TRBV30|.
AWSVLRDRGTT
>TRBV28|.
ASSGRGASTDTQY
>TRBV5-1|.
ASSLVGGRGGYT
>TRBV4-1|few
ATGGNEQF